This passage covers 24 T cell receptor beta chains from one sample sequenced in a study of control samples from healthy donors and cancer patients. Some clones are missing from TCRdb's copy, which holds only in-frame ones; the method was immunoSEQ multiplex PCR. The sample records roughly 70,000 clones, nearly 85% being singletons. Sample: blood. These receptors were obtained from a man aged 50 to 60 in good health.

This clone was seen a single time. CDR3 sequence (DNA): TGTGCCAGCAGCCAAGTAAGGTACGAGCAGTACTTC. Protein sequence: CASSQVRYEQYF. J is TRBJ2-7 and V is TRBV3-1 (or the pseudogene TRBV3-2); no clear D. The CDR3 totals 12 residues. Germline CDR1 and CDR2: LGHDT and YNNKEL (reference sequence). Trimming pared 1 base from V and 4 bases from J, leaving 5 bases between.

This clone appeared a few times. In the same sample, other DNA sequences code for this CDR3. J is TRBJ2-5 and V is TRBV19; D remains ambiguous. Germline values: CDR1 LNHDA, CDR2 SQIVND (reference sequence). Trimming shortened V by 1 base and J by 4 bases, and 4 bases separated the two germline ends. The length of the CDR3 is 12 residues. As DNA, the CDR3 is TGTGCCAGTAGTATAGCCGGAGAGACCCAGTACTTC. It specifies CASSIAGETQYF.

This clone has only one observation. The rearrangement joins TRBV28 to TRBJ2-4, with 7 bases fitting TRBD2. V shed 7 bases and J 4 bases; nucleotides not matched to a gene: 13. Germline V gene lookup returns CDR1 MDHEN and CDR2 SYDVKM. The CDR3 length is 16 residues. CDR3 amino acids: CASTLWEGKGKNIQYF. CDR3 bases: TGTGCCAGCACCCTATGGGAGGGTAAGGGGAAAAACATTCAGTACTTC. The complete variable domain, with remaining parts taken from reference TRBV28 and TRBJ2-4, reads DVKVTQSSRYLVKRTGEKVFLECVQDMDHENMFWYRQDPGLGLRLIYFSYDVKMKEKGDIPEGYSVSREKKERFSLILESASTNQTSMYLCASTLWEGKGKNIQYFGAGTRLSVL.

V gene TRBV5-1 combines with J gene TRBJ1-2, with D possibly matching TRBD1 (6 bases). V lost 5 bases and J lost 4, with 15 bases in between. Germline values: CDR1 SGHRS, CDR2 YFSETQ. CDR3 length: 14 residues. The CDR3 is CASRLDRQPYGYTF. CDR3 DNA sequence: TGCGCCAGCAGGTTAGACAGGCAGCCCTATGGCTACACCTTC.

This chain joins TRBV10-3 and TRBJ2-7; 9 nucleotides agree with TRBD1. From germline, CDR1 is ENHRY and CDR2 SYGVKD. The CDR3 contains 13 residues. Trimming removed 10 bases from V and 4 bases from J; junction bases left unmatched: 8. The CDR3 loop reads CATNLGQGYEQYF. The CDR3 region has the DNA TGTGCCACAAACCTCGGACAGGGGTACGAGCAGTACTTC.

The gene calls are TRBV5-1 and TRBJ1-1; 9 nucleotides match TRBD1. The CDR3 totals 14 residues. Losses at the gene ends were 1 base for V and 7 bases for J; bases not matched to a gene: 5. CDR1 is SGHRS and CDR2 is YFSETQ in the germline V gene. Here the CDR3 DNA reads TGCGCCAGCAGCTTGACAGGGGGCGAGATTGAAGCTTTCTTT. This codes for CASSLTGGEIEAFF.

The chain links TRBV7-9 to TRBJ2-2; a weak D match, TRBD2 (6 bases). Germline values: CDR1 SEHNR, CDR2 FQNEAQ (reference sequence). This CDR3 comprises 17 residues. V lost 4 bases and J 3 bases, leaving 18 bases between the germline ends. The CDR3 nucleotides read TGTGCCAGCAGCTCGAGTCCAGTGGCGGGGTACACCGGGGAGCTGTTTTTT. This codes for CASSSSPVAGYTGELFF.

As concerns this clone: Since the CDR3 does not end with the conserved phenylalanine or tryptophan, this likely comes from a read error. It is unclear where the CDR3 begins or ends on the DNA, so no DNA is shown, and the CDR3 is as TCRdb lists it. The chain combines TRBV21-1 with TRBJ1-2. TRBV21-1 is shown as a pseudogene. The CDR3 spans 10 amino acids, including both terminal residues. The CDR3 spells CASALKIQFI.

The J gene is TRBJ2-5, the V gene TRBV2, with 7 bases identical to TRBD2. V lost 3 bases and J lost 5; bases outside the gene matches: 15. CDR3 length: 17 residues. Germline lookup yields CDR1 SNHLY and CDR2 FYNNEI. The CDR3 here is CASSDVAGRGNRETQYF. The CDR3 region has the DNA TGTGCCAGCAGTGATGTTGCTGGGCGGGGGAACCGGGAGACCCAGTACTTC.

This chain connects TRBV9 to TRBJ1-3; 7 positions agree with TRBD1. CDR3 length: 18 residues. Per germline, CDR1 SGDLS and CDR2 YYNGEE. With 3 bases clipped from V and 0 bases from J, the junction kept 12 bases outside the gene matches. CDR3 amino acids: CASSELQGPHFSGNTIYF. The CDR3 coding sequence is TGTGCCAGCAGCGAACTACAGGGGCCCCATTTCTCTGGAAACACCATATATTTT.

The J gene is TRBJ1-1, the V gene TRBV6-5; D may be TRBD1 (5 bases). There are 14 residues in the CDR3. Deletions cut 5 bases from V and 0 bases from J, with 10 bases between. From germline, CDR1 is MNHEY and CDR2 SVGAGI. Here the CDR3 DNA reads TGTGCCAGCAGTCAACAGGTCATGAACACTGAAGCTTTCTTT. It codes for CASSQQVMNTEAFF.

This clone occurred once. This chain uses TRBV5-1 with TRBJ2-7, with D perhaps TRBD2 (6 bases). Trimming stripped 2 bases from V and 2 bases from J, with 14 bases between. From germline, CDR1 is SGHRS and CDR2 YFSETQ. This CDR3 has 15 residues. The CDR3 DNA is TGCGCCAGCAGCTTCGGAGGGGCCCTTGCCTACGAGCAGTACTTC. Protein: CASSFGGALAYEQYF.

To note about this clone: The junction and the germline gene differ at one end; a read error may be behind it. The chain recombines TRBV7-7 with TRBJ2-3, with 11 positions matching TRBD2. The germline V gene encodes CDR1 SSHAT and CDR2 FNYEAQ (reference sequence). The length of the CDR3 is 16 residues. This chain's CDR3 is CASSQYSGRVQDTQYF. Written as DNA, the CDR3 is TGTGCTAGCAGCCAATATAGCGGGAGGGTTCAAGATACGCAGTATTTT.

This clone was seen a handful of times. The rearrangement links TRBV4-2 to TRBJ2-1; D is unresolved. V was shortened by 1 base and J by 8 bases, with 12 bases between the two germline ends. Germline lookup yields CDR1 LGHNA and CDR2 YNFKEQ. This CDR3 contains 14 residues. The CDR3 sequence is CASSQVLTRDEQFF. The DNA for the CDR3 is TGTGCCAGCAGCCAAGTGTTAACCCGTGATGAGCAGTTCTTC.

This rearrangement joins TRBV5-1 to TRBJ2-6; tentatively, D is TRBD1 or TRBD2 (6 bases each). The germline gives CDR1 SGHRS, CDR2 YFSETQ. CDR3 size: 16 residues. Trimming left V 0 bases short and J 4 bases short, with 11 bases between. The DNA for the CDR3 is TGCGCCAGCAGCTTGGTCGGGGGCGCGGGGGCCAACGTCCTGACTTTC. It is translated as CASSLVGGAGANVLTF.

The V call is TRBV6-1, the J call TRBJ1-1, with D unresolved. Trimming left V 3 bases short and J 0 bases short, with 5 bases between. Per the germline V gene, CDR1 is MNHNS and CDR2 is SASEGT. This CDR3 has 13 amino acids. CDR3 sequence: CASSDYVNTEAFF. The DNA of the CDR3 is TGTGCCAGCAGTGATTATGTGAACACTGAAGCTTTCTTT.

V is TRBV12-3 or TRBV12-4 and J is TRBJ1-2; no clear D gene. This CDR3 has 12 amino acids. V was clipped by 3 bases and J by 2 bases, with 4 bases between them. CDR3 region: CASSFLNYGYTF. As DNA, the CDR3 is TGTGCCAGCAGTTTCCTAAACTATGGCTACACCTTC.

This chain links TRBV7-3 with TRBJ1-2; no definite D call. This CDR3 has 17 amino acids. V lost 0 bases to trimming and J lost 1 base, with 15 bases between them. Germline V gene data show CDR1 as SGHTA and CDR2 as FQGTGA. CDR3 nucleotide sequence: TGTGCCAGCAGCTTAACGGGAGGGAACAGTTTTAACTATGGCTACACCTTC. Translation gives CASSLTGGNSFNYGYTF.

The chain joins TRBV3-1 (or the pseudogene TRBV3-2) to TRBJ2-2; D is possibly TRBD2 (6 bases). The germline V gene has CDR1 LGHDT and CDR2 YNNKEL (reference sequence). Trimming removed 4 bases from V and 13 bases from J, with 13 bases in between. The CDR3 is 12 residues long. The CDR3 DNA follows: TGTGCCAGCAGCCCAACGGGAGTTTCGCTGTTTTTT. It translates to CASSPTGVSLFF.

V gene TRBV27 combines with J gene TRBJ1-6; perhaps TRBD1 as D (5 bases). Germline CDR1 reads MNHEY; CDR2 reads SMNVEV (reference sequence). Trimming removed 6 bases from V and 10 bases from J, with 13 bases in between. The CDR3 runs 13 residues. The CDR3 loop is CASSERGGSPLHF. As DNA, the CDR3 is TGTGCCAGCAGCGAGAGGGGTGGCTCACCCCTCCACTTT.

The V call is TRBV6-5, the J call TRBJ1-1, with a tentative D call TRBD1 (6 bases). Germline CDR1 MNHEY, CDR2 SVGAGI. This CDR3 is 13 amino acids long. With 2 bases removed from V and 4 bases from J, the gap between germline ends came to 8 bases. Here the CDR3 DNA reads TGTGCCAGCAGTTACGAGACAGGCACTGAAGCTTTCTTT. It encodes CASSYETGTEAFF.

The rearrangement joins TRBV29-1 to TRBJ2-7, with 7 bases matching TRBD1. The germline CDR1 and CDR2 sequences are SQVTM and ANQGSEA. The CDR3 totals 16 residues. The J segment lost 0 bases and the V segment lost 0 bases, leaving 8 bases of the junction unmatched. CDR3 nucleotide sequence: TGCAGCGTTGAAGATCCGGGGCAGGGGGTCTCCTACGAGCAGTACTTC. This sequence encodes CSVEDPGQGVSYEQYF.

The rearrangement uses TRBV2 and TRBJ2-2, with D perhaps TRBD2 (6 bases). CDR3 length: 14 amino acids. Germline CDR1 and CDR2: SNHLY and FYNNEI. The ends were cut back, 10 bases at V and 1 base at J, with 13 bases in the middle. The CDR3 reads CATMGLLNTGELFF. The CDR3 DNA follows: TGTGCCACCATGGGACTGCTGAACACCGGGGAGCTGTTTTTT.

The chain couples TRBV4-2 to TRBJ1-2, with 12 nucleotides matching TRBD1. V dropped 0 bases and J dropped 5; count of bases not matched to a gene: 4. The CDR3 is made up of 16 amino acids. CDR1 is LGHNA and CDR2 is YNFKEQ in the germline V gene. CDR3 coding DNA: TGTGCCAGCAGCCAAGAGGGACAGGGGGCTCAATATGGCTACACCTTC. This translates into CASSQEGQGAQYGYTF.